A single sample is the source of the 19 T cell receptor beta chains below, sequenced in a study of T cells in Graves' hyperthyroidism and ophthalmopathy. The investigators amplified TCR beta CDR3 regions from RNA transcripts. During a first-round RT-PCR of the TCR CDR3, the HTBI primer set was used. TCRdb called the multiplex PCR reads again in MiXCR, with one record for every CDR3 protein. Counted here are hundreds of thousands of distinct CDR3 sequences, roughly 25% occurring once; the ten biggest clones make up over 70%. Material: blood. Every receptor here comes from a man aged 45-60 years with Graves' hyperthyroidism.

Only a few counts were recorded for this clonotype. This chain connects TRBV20-1 to TRBJ1-5, with D uncertain. The CDR3 covers 13 residues. Germline V CDR1 and CDR2: DFQATT, SNEGSKA (reference sequence). V was pared by 2 bases and J by 9 bases, with 14 bases between. The CDR3 spells CSARMTAQGPQHF. CDR3 sequence (DNA): TGCAGTGCTAGAATGACCGCCCAAGGGCCCCAGCATTTT.

This clonotype was seen ten or more times. The rearrangement joins TRBV11-2 to TRBJ1-1; no clear D gene. CDR3 size: 15 residues. Germline CDR1 SGHAT, CDR2 FQNNGV. V dropped 5 bases and J dropped 4 bases, with 17 bases sitting between them. CDR3 region: CASSLGIIGGTEAFF. CDR3 coding DNA: TGTGCCAGCAGCCTAGGGATCATAGGAGGCACTGAAGCTTTCTTT. The entire variable domain, with the rest obtained from reference TRBV11-2 and TRBJ1-1, is as follows: EAGVAQSPRYKIIEKRQSVAFWCNPISGHATLYWYQQILGQGPKLLIQFQNNGVVDDSQLPKDRFSAERLKGVDSTLKIQPAKLEDSAVYLCASSLGIIGGTEAFFGQGTRLTVV.

This clonotype was observed a handful of times. This CDR3 reads CASRGGFYEQYF. Here the CDR3 DNA reads TGCGCCAGCAGAGGAGGGTTTTACGAGCAGTACTTC. This rearrangement joins TRBV5-1 to TRBJ2-7; weak D call: TRBD2 (6 bases). This CDR3 has 12 amino acids. The germline CDR1 and CDR2 sequences are SGHRS and YFSETQ. Trimming removed 5 bases from V and 4 bases from J, with 10 bases in between.

Many counts were recorded for this clonotype. This rearrangement joins TRBV12-3 or TRBV12-4 to TRBJ2-3; TRBD2 matches 10 bases. The V and J ends lost 6 bases and 0 bases, in that order; junction bases with no gene match: 3. This CDR3 is built from 15 residues. The CDR3 region is CASRATSGSTDTQYF. CDR3 DNA: TGTGCCAGCAGGGCGACTAGCGGGAGCACAGATACGCAGTATTTT.

The V gene is TRBV7-3, the J gene TRBJ2-1; no clear D gene. Per the germline V gene, CDR1 is SGHTA and CDR2 is FQGTGA. Trimming took 0 bases from V and 1 from J, leaving 4 bases between them. The CDR3 runs to 14 residues. The CDR3 here is CASSLTASYNEQFF. The CDR3 nucleotides are TGTGCCAGCAGCTTAACAGCTTCCTACAATGAGCAGTTCTTC.

This sequence joins TRBV6-5 and TRBJ1-2, with no clear D. The CDR3 is made up of 14 amino acids. Germline-derived CDR1 and CDR2 are MNHEY and SVGAGI. The ends were cut back, 0 bases at V and 8 bases at J, with 13 bases in the middle. CDR3 loop: CASSYSLTAGGYTF. The DNA for the CDR3 is TGTGCCAGCAGTTACTCATTGACCGCGGGGGGCTACACCTTC.

This clonotype appeared once. The genes are TRBV30 and TRBJ2-1; 8 bases line up with TRBD2. Germline V gene data show CDR1 as GTSNPN and CDR2 as SVGIG (reference sequence). CDR3 length equals 14 residues. With V trimmed by 1 base and J by 5 bases, 4 bases remained unmatched. This chain's CDR3 is CAWSAGGANNEQFF. CDR3 sequence (DNA): TGTGCCTGGAGTGCGGGAGGGGCTAACAATGAGCAGTTCTTC.

This chain joins TRBV6-2 or TRBV6-3 and TRBJ2-7; TRBD2 might be the D (5 bases). The germline V gene has CDR1 MNHEY and CDR2 SVGEGT. This CDR3 contains 13 residues. Trimming took 3 bases from V and 6 from J, leaving 12 bases between them. As DNA, the CDR3 is TGTGCCAGCAGTTATTCGGGATCTGGCGAGCAGTACTTC. Its protein product is CASSYSGSGEQYF.

This clonotype turned up a few times. The chain combines TRBV6-6 with TRBJ2-1; 7 bases agree with TRBD2. V lost 0 bases, J lost 2 bases, and 7 bases stayed unmatched. Germline V gives CDR1 MNHNY, CDR2 SVGAGI (reference sequence). The CDR3 sequence is 17 residues long. CDR3 bases: TGTGCCAGCAGTTACTCGTACCGGGAGGCCACCTACAATGAGCAGTTCTTC. Translated, it gives CASSYSYREATYNEQFF.

Points on this clonotype: The junction departs from germline at one end; a sequencing error may be responsible. The chain couples TRBV6-1 to TRBJ2-5; D is possibly TRBD1 (5 bases). In germline, CDR1 is MNHNS, CDR2 SASEGT. The CDR3 loop spans 14 amino acids. In nucleotides, the CDR3 is TGTGCCAGCAGCTCAGGGATGGTCCAAGAGGCCCAGTACTTC. Amino acids: CASSSGMVQEAQYF.

This clonotype turned up a few times. This rearrangement joins TRBV24-1 to TRBJ2-2, with 10 bases lining up with TRBD2. The CDR3 has 17 amino acids. With 4 bases clipped from V and 4 bases from J, the junction kept 8 bases outside the gene matches. From germline, CDR1 is KGHDR and CDR2 SFDVKD. This CDR3 reads CATSDSQRLAGTGELFF. The CDR3 coding sequence is TGTGCCACCAGTGACTCCCAACGACTAGCGGGCACCGGGGAGCTGTTTTTT.

This clonotype was seen a handful of times. The V and J genes are TRBV11-2 and TRBJ1-1, with 7 nucleotides matching TRBD1. Looked up from germline, CDR1 is SGHAT and CDR2 is FQNNGV. V lost 5 bases to trimming and J lost 4 bases; unmatched junction nucleotides: 7. CDR3 length: 14 amino acids. The CDR3 nucleotides read TGTGCCAGCAGCATCCAGGGGGGGGCCACTGAAGCTTTCTTT. It specifies CASSIQGGATEAFF.

This clonotype was observed many times. The chain recombines TRBV7-2 with TRBJ2-7, with a weak D call TRBD2 (5 bases). The CDR3 extends over 13 amino acids. The V gene lost 5 bases and the J gene lost 2 bases, with 10 bases spanning the gap. Germline V lookup: CDR1 SGHTA, CDR2 FQGNSA. Here the CDR3 reads CASSLRDAYEQYF. Written as DNA, the CDR3 is TGTGCCAGCAGCCTCCGGGATGCCTACGAGCAGTACTTC.

This clonotype occurred many times. V is TRBV2 and J is TRBJ2-3; D is undetermined. Trimming removed 8 bases at V and 6 bases at J, with 15 bases between. From germline, CDR1 is SNHLY and CDR2 FYNNEI. The CDR3 is 13 residues long. CDR3 in DNA: TGTGCCAGCGGAAGACAAGGAAAGGATACGCAGTATTTT. Residues: CASGRQGKDTQYF.

This clonotype was detected ten times or more. V gene TRBV29-1 combines with J gene TRBJ1-1; D might be TRBD1 (6 bases). The CDR3 extends over 13 amino acids. Germline V gene data show CDR1 as SQVTM and CDR2 as ANQGSEA. Trimming removed 4 bases from V and 11 bases from J, with 20 bases in between. The CDR3 loop is CSVAVGGASYAFF. The CDR3 bases are TGCAGCGTTGCAGTGGGGGGCGCTTCCTACGCTTTCTTT.

This clonotype was observed many times. CDR3 sequence (DNA): TGTGCCAGCAGTTTAGGGCTAGGGACAGGCGCTGAAGCTTTCTTT. This gives the protein CASSLGLGTGAEAFF. The rearrangement joins TRBV12-3 or TRBV12-4 to TRBJ1-1, with 8 bases matching TRBD1. This CDR3 spans 15 amino acids. V lost 1 base, J lost 6 bases, and 7 bases stayed unmatched.

This clonotype came up many times. This chain connects TRBV11-3 to TRBJ2-1, with unresolved D. Trimming left V 0 bases short and J 8 bases short, with 8 bases between. The CDR3 loop spans 13 amino acids. Germline assignment: CDR1 SGHNT and CDR2 YENEEA. The CDR3, as DNA: TGTGCCAGCAGCTTAGAAAGTTTGTATGAGCAGTTCTTC. It specifies CASSLESLYEQFF.

This clonotype was recorded a few times. The gene calls are TRBV29-1 and TRBJ2-7; 13 nucleotides align to TRBD2. CDR1 is SQVTM and CDR2 is ANQGSEA in the germline V gene. V was pared by 4 bases and J by 6 bases, with 6 bases of the junction left unmatched. This CDR3 spans 14 amino acids. The CDR3 here is CSVVRTSGSSEQYF. CDR3 coding DNA: TGCAGCGTTGTGAGGACTAGCGGGAGTAGCGAGCAGTACTTC.

The chain has TRBV6-4 and TRBJ1-5, with D perhaps matching TRBD1 (6 bases). This CDR3 is 16 amino acids long. Germline lookup yields CDR1 MRHNA and CDR2 SNTAGT. V gave up 4 bases and J gave up 2 bases, with 15 bases separating them. The CDR3 nucleotides read TGTGCCAGCAGTGGCTACAGGGAAAACGGCAATCAGCCCCAGCATTTT. As protein: CASSGYRENGNQPQHF.